Below, 3 T cell receptor beta chains from the same sample are listed, as sequenced in a study of blood T cell repertoires in COVID-19 (dated by TCRdb to the early 2020s). Library generation was performed with the immunoSEQ multiplex PCR assay. TCRdb stores this immuneACCESS table with in-frame sequences only. Part of the clones is absent; in the studies checked, under half of the shortfall reflects unresolved V genes, and no reason is known for the rest. This sample has about 89,000 clones in its table, and under 95% of those were observed once. The top ten constitute about 2.5% of the sample. The sample comprised peripheral blood. The receptors come from a human donor with active COVID-19. The donor label of this sample is uncertain.

The chain carries TRBV9 and TRBJ1-5; 7 bases are a match to TRBD1. This CDR3 comprises 20 residues. V was pared by 4 bases and J by 5 bases, with 24 bases of the junction left unmatched. Germline loops: CDR1 SGDLS, CDR2 YYNGEE. CDR3 residues: CASSLRGKGAPPGIYQPQHF. The CDR3 bases are TGTGCCAGCAGCCTACGAGGGAAGGGGGCGCCCCCAGGTATCTATCAGCCCCAGCATTTT.

V is TRBV5-8 and J is TRBJ2-3; TRBD2 aligns across 7 bases. V was pared by 3 bases and J by 2 bases, with 12 bases of the junction left unmatched. Germline CDR1 and CDR2: SGHTS and YDEGEE. There are 17 residues in the CDR3. This chain's CDR3 is CASSSARGRGPTDTQYF. The CDR3 DNA is TGTGCCAGCAGCTCCGCTCGGGGGAGGGGCCCCACAGATACGCAGTATTTT.

The chain is built from TRBV7-9 and TRBJ1-5, with D uncertain. Per the germline V gene, CDR1 is SEHNR and CDR2 is FQNEAQ (reference sequence). V lost 1 base, J lost 0 bases, and 13 bases lay in between. CDR3 length: 17 amino acids. The CDR3 DNA sequence: TGTGCCAGCAGCTTAGACGGAGGCGCCTATAGCAATCAGCCCCAGCATTTT. It translates to CASSLDGGAYSNQPQHF.